This T cell receptor (beta chain) was profiled in a study of blood T cell repertoires in COVID-19. On the study more broadly: Nucleic acid was either cDNA or gDNA, and it came from T cells, B-cell-depleted T cells, or PBMCs.

There are 13 residues in the CDR3. Germline CDR1 reads MNHEY; CDR2 reads SMNVEV (reference sequence). V lost 3 bases and J 7 bases, leaving 12 bases between the germline ends. Methods used by the authors: Nucleated cell counts were estimated from reference gene primer amplification. Assay used: immunoSEQ multiplex PCR; TCRdb lists only in-frame clones, some missing. V and J calls and clone size are given by that table; D and trimming were obtained from the DNA. The table includes fewer than 400,000 clones, approximately 85% detected once. This receptor was obtained from a man aged 25 to 40 who had recovered from COVID-19. The sample was PBMCs or T cells enriched from blood (not recorded which). This rearrangement joins TRBV27 to TRBJ1-2, with a possible D match to TRBD1 (6 bases). For the CDR3, the DNA is TGTGCCAGCAGTTTTGGGGCAGGGGTTGGCTACACCTTC. As protein: CASSFGAGVGYTF.